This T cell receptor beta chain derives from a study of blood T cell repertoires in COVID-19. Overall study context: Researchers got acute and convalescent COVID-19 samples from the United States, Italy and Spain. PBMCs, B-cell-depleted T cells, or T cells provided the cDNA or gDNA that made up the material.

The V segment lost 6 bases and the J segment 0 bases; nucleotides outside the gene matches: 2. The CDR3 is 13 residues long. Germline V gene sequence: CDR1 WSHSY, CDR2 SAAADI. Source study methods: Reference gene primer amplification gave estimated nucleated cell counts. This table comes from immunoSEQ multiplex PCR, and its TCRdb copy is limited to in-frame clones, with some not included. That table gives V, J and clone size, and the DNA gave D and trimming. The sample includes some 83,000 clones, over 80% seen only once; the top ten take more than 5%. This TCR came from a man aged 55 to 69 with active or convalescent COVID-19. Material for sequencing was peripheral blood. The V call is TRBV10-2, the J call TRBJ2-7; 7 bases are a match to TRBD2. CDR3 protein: CASRTSFSYEQYF. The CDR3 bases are TGCGCCAGCAGGACTAGCTTCTCCTACGAGCAGTACTTC.